This T cell receptor beta chain was documented in a study of shared clonotypes between healthy human individuals. The CDR3 loop spans 13 amino acids. CDR1 is MNHNS, CDR2 SASEGT, per germline. V lost 6 bases to trimming and J lost 4 bases; unmatched junction nucleotides: 4. Naive CD8 cells were CD45RO-negative, positively selected for CCR7, excluding terminally differentiated effector memory CD45RA+ cells. Generated by immunoSEQ multiplex PCR, the TCRdb table keeps only in-frame clones and is missing some. Here the sample spans roughly 1,800,000 clones, about 95% being singletons. Sequencing was performed on naive CD8+ T cells sorted from blood. The chain uses TRBV6-1 and TRBJ2-7, with 9 bases that match TRBD2. The TCR was taken from a man younger than 35 in good health. The CDR3 reads CASRPTSGYEQYF. In nucleotides, the CDR3 is TGTGCCAGCAGACCTACTAGCGGGTACGAGCAGTACTTC.